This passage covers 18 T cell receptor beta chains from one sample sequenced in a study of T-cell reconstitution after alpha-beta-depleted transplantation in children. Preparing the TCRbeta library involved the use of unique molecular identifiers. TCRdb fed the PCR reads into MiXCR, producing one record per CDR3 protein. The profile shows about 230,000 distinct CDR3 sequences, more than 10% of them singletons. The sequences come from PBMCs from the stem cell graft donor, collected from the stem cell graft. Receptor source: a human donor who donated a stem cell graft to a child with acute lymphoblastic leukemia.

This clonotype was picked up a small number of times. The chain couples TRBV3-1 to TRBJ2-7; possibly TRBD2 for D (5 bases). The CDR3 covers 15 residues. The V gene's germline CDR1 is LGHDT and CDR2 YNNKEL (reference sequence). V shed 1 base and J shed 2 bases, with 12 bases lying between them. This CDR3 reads CASSQVAGIAYEQYF. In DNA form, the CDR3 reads TGTGCCAGCAGCCAAGTAGCCGGGATTGCCTACGAGCAGTACTTC.

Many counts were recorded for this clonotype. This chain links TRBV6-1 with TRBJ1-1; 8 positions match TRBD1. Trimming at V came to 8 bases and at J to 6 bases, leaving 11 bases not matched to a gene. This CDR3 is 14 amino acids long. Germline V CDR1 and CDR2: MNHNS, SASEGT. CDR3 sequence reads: CASVGAGGFAEAFF. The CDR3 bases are TGTGCCAGCGTGGGGGCAGGGGGCTTCGCTGAAGCTTTCTTT.

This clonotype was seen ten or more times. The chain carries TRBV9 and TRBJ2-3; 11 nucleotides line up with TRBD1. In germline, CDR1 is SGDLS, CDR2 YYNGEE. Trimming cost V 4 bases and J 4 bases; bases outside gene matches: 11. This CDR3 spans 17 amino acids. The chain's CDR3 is CASSFGQGAGLADTQYF. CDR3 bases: TGTGCCAGCAGCTTCGGACAGGGGGCAGGATTGGCAGATACGCAGTATTTT.

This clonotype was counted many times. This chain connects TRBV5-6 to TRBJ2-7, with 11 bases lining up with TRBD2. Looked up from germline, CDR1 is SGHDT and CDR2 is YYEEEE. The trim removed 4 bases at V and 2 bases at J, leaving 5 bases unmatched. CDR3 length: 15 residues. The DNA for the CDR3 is TGTGCCAGCAGCCAGGGACTAGCGGATACCTACGAGCAGTACTTC. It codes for CASSQGLADTYEQYF.

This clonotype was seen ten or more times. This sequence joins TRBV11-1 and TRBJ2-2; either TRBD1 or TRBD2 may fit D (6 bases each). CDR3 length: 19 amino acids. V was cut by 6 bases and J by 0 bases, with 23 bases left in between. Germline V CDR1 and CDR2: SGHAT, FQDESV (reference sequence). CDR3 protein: CASSYTKIWGATNTGELFF. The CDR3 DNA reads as TGTGCCAGCAGTTATACCAAAATTTGGGGGGCTACGAACACCGGGGAGCTGTTTTTT.

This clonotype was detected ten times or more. Here the CDR3 reads CASSHRDRENIQYF. The CDR3 DNA reads TGTGCCAGCAGCCATCGGGACAGGGAAAACATTCAGTACTTC. The V and J genes are TRBV3-1 and TRBJ2-4, with 9 bases fitting TRBD1. The J segment lost 5 bases and the V segment lost 3 bases, leaving 2 bases of the junction unmatched. CDR1 LGHDT and CDR2 YNNKEL come from the germline V gene (reference sequence). The CDR3 spans 14 residues.

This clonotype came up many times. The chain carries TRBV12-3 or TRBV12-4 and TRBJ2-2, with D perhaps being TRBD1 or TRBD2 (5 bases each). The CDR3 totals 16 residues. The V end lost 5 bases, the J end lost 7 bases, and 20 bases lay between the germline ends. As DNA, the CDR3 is TGTGCCAGCAGTCGCTTCGGGGACCCAACCAACGGGGAGCTGTTTTTT. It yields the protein CASSRFGDPTNGELFF.

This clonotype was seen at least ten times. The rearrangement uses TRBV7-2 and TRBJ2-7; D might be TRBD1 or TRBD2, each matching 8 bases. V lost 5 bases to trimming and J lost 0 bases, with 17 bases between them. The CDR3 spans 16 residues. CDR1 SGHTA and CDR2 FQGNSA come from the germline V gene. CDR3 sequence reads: CASSRAGGQVSYEQYF. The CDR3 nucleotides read TGTGCCAGCAGCCGGGCGGGGGGACAGGTCTCCTACGAGCAGTACTTC.

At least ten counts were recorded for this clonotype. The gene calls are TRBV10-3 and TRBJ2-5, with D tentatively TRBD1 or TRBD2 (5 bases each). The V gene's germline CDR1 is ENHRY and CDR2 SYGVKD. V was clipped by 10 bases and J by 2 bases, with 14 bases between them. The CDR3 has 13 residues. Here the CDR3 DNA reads TGTGCCACGTCCCCGGGGCCGCAAGAGACCCAGTACTTC. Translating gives CATSPGPQETQYF.

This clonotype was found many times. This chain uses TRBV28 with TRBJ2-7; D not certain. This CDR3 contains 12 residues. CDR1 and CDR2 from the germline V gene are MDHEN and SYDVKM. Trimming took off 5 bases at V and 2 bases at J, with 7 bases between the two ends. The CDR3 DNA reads TGTGCCAGCAGTGCCCGTCCCTACGAGCAGTACTTC. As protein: CASSARPYEQYF.

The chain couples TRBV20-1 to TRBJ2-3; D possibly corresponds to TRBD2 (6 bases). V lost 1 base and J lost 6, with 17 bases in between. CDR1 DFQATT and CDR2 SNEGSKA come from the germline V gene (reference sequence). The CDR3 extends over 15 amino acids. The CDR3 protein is CSARAVGRTVDTQYF. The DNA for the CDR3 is TGCAGTGCTAGAGCGGTGGGGAGGACGGTGGATACGCAGTATTTT.

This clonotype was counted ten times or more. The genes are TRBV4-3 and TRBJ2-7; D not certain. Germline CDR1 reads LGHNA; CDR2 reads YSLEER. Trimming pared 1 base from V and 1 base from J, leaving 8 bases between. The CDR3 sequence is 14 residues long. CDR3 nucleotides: TGCGCCAGCAGCCAAGCTGTTCAGTCCTACGAGCAGTACTTC. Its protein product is CASSQAVQSYEQYF.

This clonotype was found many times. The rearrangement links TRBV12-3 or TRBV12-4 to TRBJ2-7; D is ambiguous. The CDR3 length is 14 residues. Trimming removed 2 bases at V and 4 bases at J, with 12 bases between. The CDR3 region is CASSLILGGYEQYF. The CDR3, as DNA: TGTGCCAGCAGTTTAATTCTGGGTGGGTACGAGCAGTACTTC.

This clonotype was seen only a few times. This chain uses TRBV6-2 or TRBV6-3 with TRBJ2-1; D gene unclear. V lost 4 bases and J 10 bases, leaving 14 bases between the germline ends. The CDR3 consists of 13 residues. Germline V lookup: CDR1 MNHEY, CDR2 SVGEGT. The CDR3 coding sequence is TGTGCCAGCAGTTCTAAACCGACACGGGAGCAGTTCTTC. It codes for CASSSKPTREQFF.

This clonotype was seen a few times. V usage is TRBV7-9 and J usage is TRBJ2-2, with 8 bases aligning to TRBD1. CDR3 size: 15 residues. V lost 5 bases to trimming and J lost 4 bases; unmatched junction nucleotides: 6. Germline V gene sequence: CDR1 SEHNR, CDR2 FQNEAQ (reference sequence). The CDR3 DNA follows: TGTGCCAGCAGCCCGCGGACAGGGAGCACCGGGGAGCTGTTTTTT. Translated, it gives CASSPRTGSTGELFF.

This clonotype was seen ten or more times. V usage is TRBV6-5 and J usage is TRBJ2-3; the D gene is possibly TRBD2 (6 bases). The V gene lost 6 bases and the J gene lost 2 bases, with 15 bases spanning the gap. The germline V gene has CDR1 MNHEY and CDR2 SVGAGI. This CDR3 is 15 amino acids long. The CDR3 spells CASRGSAGSTDTQYF. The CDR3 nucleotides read TGTGCCAGCAGGGGATCGGCGGGGTCCACAGATACGCAGTATTTT.

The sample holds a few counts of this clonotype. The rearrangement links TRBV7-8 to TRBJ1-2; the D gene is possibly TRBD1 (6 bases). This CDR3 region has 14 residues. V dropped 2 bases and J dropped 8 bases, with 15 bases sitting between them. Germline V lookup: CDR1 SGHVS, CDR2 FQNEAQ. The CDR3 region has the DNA TGTGCCAGCAGCTTAACTCGACAGGCGGTCGGCTACACCTTC. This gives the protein CASSLTRQAVGYTF. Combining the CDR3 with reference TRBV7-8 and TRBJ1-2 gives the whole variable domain GAGVSQSPRYKVAKRGQDVALRCDPISGHVSLFWYQQALGQGPEFLTYFQNEAQLDKSGLPSDRFFAERPEGSVSTLKIQRTQQEDSAVYLCASSLTRQAVGYTFGSGTRLTVV.

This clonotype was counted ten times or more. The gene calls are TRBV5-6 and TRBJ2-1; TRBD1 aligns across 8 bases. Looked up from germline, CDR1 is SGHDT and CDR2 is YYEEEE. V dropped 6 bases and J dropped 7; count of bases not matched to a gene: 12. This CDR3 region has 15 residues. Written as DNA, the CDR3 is TGTGCCAGCATTTTTGGACCAGGGGGCTGGAATGAGCAGTTCTTC. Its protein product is CASIFGPGGWNEQFF.